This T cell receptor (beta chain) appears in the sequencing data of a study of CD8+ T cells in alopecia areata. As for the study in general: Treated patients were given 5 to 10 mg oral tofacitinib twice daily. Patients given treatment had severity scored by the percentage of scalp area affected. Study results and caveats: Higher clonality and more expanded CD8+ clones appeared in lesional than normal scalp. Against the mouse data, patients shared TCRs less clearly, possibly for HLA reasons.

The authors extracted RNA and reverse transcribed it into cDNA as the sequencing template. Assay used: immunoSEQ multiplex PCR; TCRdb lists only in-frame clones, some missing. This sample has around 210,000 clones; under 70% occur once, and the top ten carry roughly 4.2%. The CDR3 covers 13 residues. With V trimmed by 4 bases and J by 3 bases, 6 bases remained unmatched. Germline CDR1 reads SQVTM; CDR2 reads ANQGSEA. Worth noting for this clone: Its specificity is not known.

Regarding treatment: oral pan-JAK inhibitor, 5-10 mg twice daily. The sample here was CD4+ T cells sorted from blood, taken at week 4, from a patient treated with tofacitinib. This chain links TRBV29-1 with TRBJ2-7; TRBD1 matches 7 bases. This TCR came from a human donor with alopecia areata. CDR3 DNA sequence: TGCAGCGTTGCTGGGACAGTAGACTACGAGCAGTACTTC. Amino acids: CSVAGTVDYEQYF.